The next 29 T cell receptor beta chains were all read from a single sample in a study of blood T cell repertoires in COVID-19. Libraries were prepared by immunoSEQ multiplex PCR; TCRdb keeps only in-frame clonotypes and omits some of them. The sample lists about 55,000 clones, 80% to 95% seen once, with approximately 15% in the top ten. Sequenced material: peripheral blood. Receptor source: a human donor with active COVID-19. The donor label of this sample is uncertain.

This rearrangement joins TRBV5-1 to TRBJ2-5; D is unresolved. The CDR3 runs to 11 residues. CDR1 is SGHRS and CDR2 is YFSETQ in the germline V gene. V was cut by 8 bases and J by 0 bases, with 5 bases left in between. This CDR3 is CASSYQETQYF. CDR3 sequence (DNA): TGCGCCAGTTCGTACCAAGAGACCCAGTACTTC.

V and J are TRBV10-3 and TRBJ1-1; maybe TRBD1 (6 bases). The CDR3 runs 15 residues. CDR1 is ENHRY and CDR2 is SYGVKD in the germline V gene. V lost 1 base and J lost 1, with 10 bases in between. CDR3 bases: TGTGCCATCAGTGAGTATACAGGGTCGAACACTGAAGCTTTCTTT. Its translation: CAISEYTGSNTEAFF.

This clone was observed a single time. This chain joins TRBV28 and TRBJ2-7; a possible D gene is TRBD2 (6 bases). V was pared by 5 bases and J by 0 bases, with 14 bases between. The CDR3 runs to 15 residues. Germline assignment: CDR1 MDHEN and CDR2 SYDVKM. CDR3 coding DNA: TGTGCCAGCAGTCGATCACACGGGGGCTCCTACGAGCAGTACTTC. Its protein is CASSRSHGGSYEQYF.

CDR3 sequence reads: CASSSITSGEQFF. The CDR3 DNA is TGTGCCAGCAGTTCCATTACTAGCGGGGAGCAGTTCTTC. This rearrangement joins TRBV12-3 or TRBV12-4 to TRBJ2-1, with 9 bases fitting TRBD2. V was pared by 4 bases and J by 10 bases, with 5 bases of the junction left unmatched. The CDR3 contains 13 residues.

The CDR3 reads CASSSTEGVAGGSDTQYF. CDR3 sequence (DNA): TGTGCCAGCAGCTCCACCGAGGGGGTAGCGGGAGGGTCGGATACGCAGTATTTT. V gene TRBV7-9 combines with J gene TRBJ2-3; 11 nucleotides agree with TRBD2. In germline, CDR1 is SEHNR, CDR2 FQNEAQ (reference sequence). V lost 4 bases and J lost 6; bases outside the gene matches: 15. The CDR3 runs to 18 residues. The full variable domain, rest sourced from reference TRBV7-9 and TRBJ2-3, is DTGVSQNPRHKITKRGQNVTFRCDPISEHNRLYWYRQTLGQGPEFLTYFQNEAQLEKSRLLSDRFSAERPKGSFSTLEIQRTEQGDSAMYLCASSSTEGVAGGSDTQYFGPGTRLTVL.

The rearrangement joins TRBV27 to TRBJ2-5; TRBD1 aligns across 8 bases. This CDR3 spans 13 amino acids. The ends lost 6 bases at V and 4 bases at J; junction bases unmatched: 4. Germline loops: CDR1 MNHEY, CDR2 SMNVEV (reference sequence). For the CDR3, the DNA is TGTGCCAGCAGCACAGGGGGAGGAGAGACCCAGTACTTC. This encodes CASSTGGGETQYF.

Notes on this clone: At one end the junction does not follow the germline gene, possibly because of a read error. The chain combines TRBV7-9 with TRBJ2-7; D not resolved. The CDR3 consists of 12 residues. Germline CDR1 SEHNR, CDR2 FQNEAQ (reference sequence). The CDR3 DNA reads as TGTGCCAGCAGCTCCGGGTCCCCCGAGCTGTACTTC. This translates into CASSSGSPELYF.

The chain combines TRBV7-9 with TRBJ2-3; 12 bases match TRBD2. This CDR3 is built from 16 residues. The trim removed 5 bases at V and 3 bases at J, leaving 6 bases unmatched. Germline V CDR1 and CDR2: SEHNR, FQNEAQ (reference sequence). The CDR3 DNA reads TGTGCCAGCAGCCCGACTAGCGGGGGTTCTACAGATACGCAGTATTTT. This gives the protein CASSPTSGGSTDTQYF.

V is TRBV7-9 and J is TRBJ2-1; TRBD2 agrees at 10 bases. V lost 5 bases to trimming and J lost 0 bases; unmatched junction nucleotides: 7. The CDR3 runs 17 residues. The germline CDR1 and CDR2 sequences are SEHNR and FQNEAQ (reference sequence). CDR3 amino acids: CASSPGTSASSYNEQFF. For the CDR3, the DNA is TGTGCCAGCAGCCCGGGGACTAGCGCGAGCTCCTACAATGAGCAGTTCTTC.

CDR3 sequence reads: CASSQDKRGQGGSEQYV. As DNA, the CDR3 is TGTGCCAGCAGCCAAGATAAGCGGGGACAGGGAGGGTCCGAGCAGTACGTC. The chain recombines TRBV14 with TRBJ2-7; 9 bases match TRBD1. Trimming removed 0 bases from V and 6 bases from J; junction bases left unmatched: 12. The CDR3 length is 17 residues. In germline, CDR1 is SGHDN, CDR2 FVKESK.

The gene calls are TRBV6-1 and TRBJ2-7; 8 nucleotides line up with TRBD2. Germline CDR1 MNHNS, CDR2 SASEGT. The CDR3 is made up of 20 amino acids. With V trimmed by 2 bases and J by 0 bases, 18 bases remained unmatched. DNA for the CDR3: TGTGCCAGCAGTGAACGAGACTCCTTAATCGGGACTAGGAGCTCCTACGAGCAGTACGTC. Its protein product is CASSERDSLIGTRSSYEQYV.

The gene calls are TRBV13 and TRBJ2-7, with 11 bases aligning to TRBD2. CDR3 size: 20 residues. Looked up from germline, CDR1 is PRHDT and CDR2 is FYEKMQ (reference sequence). V shed 3 bases, J shed 4 bases, and the junction held 20 bases outside the gene matches. The CDR3 sequence is CASSLRGQGGTSGSLYEQYF. Written as DNA, the CDR3 is TGTGCCAGCAGCTTGCGCGGACAGGGAGGTACTAGCGGGAGTTTATACGAGCAGTACTTC.

V is TRBV7-2 and J is TRBJ1-5; 8 nucleotides align to TRBD1. The CDR3 spans 15 residues. The germline CDR1 and CDR2 sequences are SGHTA and FQGNSA. Trimming at V came to 3 bases and at J to 1 base, leaving 2 bases not matched to a gene. CDR3 region: CASSFDRGSNQPQHF. CDR3 bases: TGTGCCAGCAGCTTCGACAGGGGAAGCAATCAGCCCCAGCATTTT.

The chain combines TRBV2 with TRBJ1-1; 7 nucleotides match TRBD1. The trim removed 5 bases at V and 4 bases at J, leaving 10 bases unmatched. CDR1 is SNHLY and CDR2 is FYNNEI in the germline V gene. The CDR3 consists of 15 residues. Here the CDR3 reads CASSRIRTGATEAFF. The DNA for the CDR3 is TGTGCCAGCAGTCGAATCCGCACAGGGGCCACTGAAGCTTTCTTT.

This rearrangement joins TRBV10-3 to TRBJ1-2; D remains ambiguous. Germline V gene lookup returns CDR1 ENHRY and CDR2 SYGVKD. V lost 6 bases and J 3 bases, leaving 11 bases between the germline ends. This CDR3 comprises 13 residues. CDR3 sequence (DNA): TGTGCCATCAGCGGGGTTGCTGACTATGGCTACACCTTC. This codes for CAISGVADYGYTF.

The chain employs TRBV19 and TRBJ2-1, with 10 positions matching TRBD2. The V gene's germline CDR1 is LNHDA and CDR2 SQIVND (reference sequence). CDR3 length: 16 residues. V was pared by 5 bases and J by 7 bases, with 11 bases of the junction left unmatched. The CDR3 DNA reads TGTGCCAGTAGTCCCCGGGGAGCGGGAGGGCCTAATGAGCAGTTCTTC. This sequence encodes CASSPRGAGGPNEQFF.

This sequence joins TRBV28 and TRBJ1-2, with TRBD1 as a possible D gene (5 bases). Trimming left V 7 bases short and J 4 bases short, with 13 bases between. The CDR3 runs to 13 residues. The germline CDR1 and CDR2 sequences are MDHEN and SYDVKM. The CDR3 region has the DNA TGTGCCAGCACCGCCGCGGGGCTCTATGGCTACACCTTC. Protein product: CASTAAGLYGYTF.

V gene TRBV4-2 combines with J gene TRBJ1-5, with D uncertain. Germline V CDR1 and CDR2: LGHNA, YNFKEQ. The CDR3 length is 15 residues. Between the trimmed V and J ends, which lost 0 bases and 7 bases, there was a span of 13 bases. CDR3 in DNA: TGTGCCAGCAGCCAAGATGCGGGGATCGACCAGCCCCAGCATTTT. Translating gives CASSQDAGIDQPQHF.

V usage is TRBV7-3 and J usage is TRBJ2-2; TRBD1 might be the D (6 bases). Trimming left V 5 bases short and J 7 bases short, with 14 bases between. CDR3 length: 14 amino acids. The germline CDR1 and CDR2 sequences are SGHTA and FQGTGA. The chain's CDR3 is CASSQGHRNGELFF. CDR3 coding DNA: TGTGCCAGCAGCCAGGGACACCGAAACGGGGAGCTGTTTTTT.

A single count supports this clone. V usage is TRBV6-1 and J usage is TRBJ2-7; D remains unclear. Looked up from germline, CDR1 is MNHNS and CDR2 is SASEGT. V was pared by 2 bases and J by 2 bases, with 7 bases between. The CDR3 length is 13 residues. CDR3 sequence: CASSETGAYEQYV. CDR3 nucleotides: TGTGCCAGCAGTGAAACTGGTGCCTACGAGCAGTACGTC.

V gene TRBV9 combines with J gene TRBJ2-7, with a tentative D call TRBD1 (5 bases). Per the germline V gene, CDR1 is SGDLS and CDR2 is YYNGEE. The CDR3 runs to 13 residues. The germline V and J ends were trimmed by 3 bases and 1 base, with 8 bases remaining between them. The CDR3 is CASSADSSYEQYF. DNA of the CDR3: TGTGCCAGCAGCGCCGACAGTTCCTACGAGCAGTACTTC.

V usage is TRBV29-1 and J usage is TRBJ1-2; 7 bases agree with TRBD1. This CDR3 has 12 amino acids. The V and J ends lost 7 bases and 3 bases, in that order; junction bases with no gene match: 5. Germline CDR1 is SQVTM and CDR2 is ANQGSEA. The CDR3 nucleotides read TGCAGCGGCACCGGGACAGACTATGGCTACACCTTC. This gives the protein CSGTGTDYGYTF.

The chain is built from TRBV9 and TRBJ2-3; 7 positions agree with TRBD2. This CDR3 contains 15 residues. CDR1 SGDLS and CDR2 YYNGEE come from the germline V gene. J was trimmed by 7 bases and V by 0 bases; bases with no gene match: 8. CDR3 in amino acids: CASSVEAPAGYTQYF. The CDR3 DNA reads as TGTGCCAGCAGCGTAGAGGCCCCAGCGGGGTATACGCAGTATTTT.

This chain connects TRBV6-6 to TRBJ2-7; 8 bases are shared with TRBD2. The CDR3 loop spans 15 amino acids. The germline CDR1 and CDR2 sequences are MNHNY and SVGAGI (reference sequence). The trim removed 4 bases at V and 0 bases at J, leaving 5 bases unmatched. CDR3 nucleotides: TGTGCCAGCAGTTCGGGGGGGTTCAGCTCCTACGAGCAGTACGTC. It is translated as CASSSGGFSSYEQYV.

This rearrangement joins TRBV3-1 (or the pseudogene TRBV3-2) to TRBJ1-3; tentatively, D is TRBD1 (5 bases). Trimming pared 6 bases from V and 8 bases from J, leaving 17 bases between. The CDR3 is 14 amino acids. The germline V gene has CDR1 LGHDT and CDR2 YNNKEL (reference sequence). CDR3 coding DNA: TGTGCCAGCAGTCCGGGACTCCTCGGCTACACCATATATTTT. Its protein product is CASSPGLLGYTIYF.

V and J are TRBV4-3 and TRBJ1-4, with D tentatively TRBD1 (5 bases). The CDR3 has 17 amino acids. The V end was cut by 0 bases, the J end by 3 bases, with 14 bases between. CDR1 is LGHNA, CDR2 YSLEER, per germline. The DNA for the CDR3 is TGCGCCAGCAGCCAAGATCTGGGCGGGGGAGCTAATGAAAAACTGTTTTTT. Amino acids: CASSQDLGGGANEKLFF.

This sequence joins TRBV5-1 and TRBJ1-5, with D possibly being TRBD1 (5 bases). The CDR3 is made up of 17 amino acids. Germline CDR1 is SGHRS and CDR2 is YFSETQ. Deletions cut 0 bases from V and 3 bases from J, with 16 bases between. CDR3 bases: TGCGCCAGCAGCTTGGTCCCCGTGTGGGACTACAATCAGCCCCAGCATTTT. Its protein product is CASSLVPVWDYNQPQHF.

V is TRBV10-3 and J is TRBJ1-2; 10 positions agree with TRBD1. V shed 6 bases and J 4 bases; nucleotides not matched to a gene: 5. Germline V gene lookup returns CDR1 ENHRY and CDR2 SYGVKD. The CDR3 is made up of 14 amino acids. Here the CDR3 reads CAIRGTGALYGYTF. The DNA of the CDR3 is TGTGCCATCAGAGGGACAGGGGCCCTCTATGGCTACACCTTC.

This clone was counted a single time. The chain links TRBV6-5 to TRBJ1-3, with D perhaps matching TRBD1 (5 bases). V was shortened by 0 bases and J by 8 bases, with 11 bases between the two germline ends. The length of the CDR3 is 14 residues. Germline CDR1 reads MNHEY; CDR2 reads SVGAGI. The CDR3 region has the DNA TGTGCCAGCAGTTACTCAGGGGCTAGGGACACCATATATTTT. This gives the protein CASSYSGARDTIYF.